This record concerns one TCR beta chain sequence. What it recognizes is unknown. The data were taken from a study of T cell repertoires in cytomegalovirus infection. Turning to the study itself: CMV infection plus the matching HLA type was flagged by public TCR beta signatures. Overall study findings and caveats: Adding up the frequency of public TCR beta families identified people who carried CMV plus the relevant HLA. The ex vivo response was dominated by HLA-C-restricted CMV-specific TCR beta clonotypes.

Between the trimmed V and J ends, which lost 2 bases and 7 bases, there was a span of 14 bases. Germline V gene sequence: CDR1 WSHSY, CDR2 SAAADI. The CDR3 sequence is 14 residues long. One entry per CDR3 protein results from TCRdb running MiXCR on the reads. Here the sample spans some 920,000 distinct CDR3 sequences, roughly 30% being singletons. The chain combines TRBV10-2 with TRBJ1-1; D remains unclear. The sequence was collected from a human donor in good health (CMV status not recorded). Some clones in this sample may be carry-over from other donors' samples. Sequencing used cultured CD8+ T cells from PBMCs, obtained from culture after CMV antigen stimulation. The CDR3 DNA is TGCGCCAGCAGTGAGACGCTAGGACGATTTGAAGCTTTCTTT. Translation: CASSETLGRFEAFF.